The 2 T cell receptor beta chains in this list originate from one sample, sequenced in a study of T-cell reconstitution after alpha-beta-depleted transplantation in children. Unique molecular identifiers were built into the TCRbeta library. TCRdb redid the calling of the PCR reads with MiXCR, one entry per CDR3 protein. Among about 360,000 distinct CDR3 sequences listed, about an eighth were seen once. The starting material was PBMCs, obtained from the stem cell graft. The receptors derive from a human donor who donated a stem cell graft to a child with Fanconi anemia.

This clonotype has a handful of counts. The chain employs TRBV6-1 and TRBJ2-2; 8 nucleotides agree with TRBD1. J was trimmed by 6 bases and V by 6 bases; bases with no gene match: 6. Germline CDR1 is MNHNS and CDR2 is SASEGT. This CDR3 contains 14 residues. The CDR3 loop is CASSVQGVAGELFF. The CDR3 DNA reads as TGTGCCAGCAGCGTACAGGGGGTGGCCGGGGAGCTGTTTTTT.

This clonotype was seen ten or more times. The rearrangement links TRBV28 to TRBJ2-1; 7 bases are shared with TRBD1. The V gene end was trimmed by 6 bases and the J gene end by 8 bases; junction bases not matched to a gene: 16. This CDR3 has 16 amino acids. Germline CDR1 MDHEN, CDR2 SYDVKM. As DNA, the CDR3 is TGTGCCAGCAGCAGAGTAGACAGGGAAGTAGAGGATGAGCAGTTCTTC. It is translated as CASSRVDREVEDEQFF.